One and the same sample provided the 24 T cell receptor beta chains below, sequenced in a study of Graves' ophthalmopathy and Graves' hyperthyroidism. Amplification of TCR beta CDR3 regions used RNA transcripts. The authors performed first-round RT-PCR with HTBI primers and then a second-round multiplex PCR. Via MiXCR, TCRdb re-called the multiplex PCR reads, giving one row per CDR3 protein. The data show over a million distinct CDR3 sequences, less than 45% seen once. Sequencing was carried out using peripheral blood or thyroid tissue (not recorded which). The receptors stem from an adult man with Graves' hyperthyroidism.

The CDR3 coding sequence is TGTGCCATCAGTGTTGGACAGTTGAACACCGGGGAGCTGTTTTTT. Translating it yields CAISVGQLNTGELFF. The rearrangement joins TRBV10-3 to TRBJ2-2; possible D gene TRBD1, 6 bases. The V gene's germline CDR1 is ENHRY and CDR2 SYGVKD. The CDR3 extends over 15 amino acids. The ends were cut back, 4 bases at V and 1 base at J, with 10 bases in the middle.

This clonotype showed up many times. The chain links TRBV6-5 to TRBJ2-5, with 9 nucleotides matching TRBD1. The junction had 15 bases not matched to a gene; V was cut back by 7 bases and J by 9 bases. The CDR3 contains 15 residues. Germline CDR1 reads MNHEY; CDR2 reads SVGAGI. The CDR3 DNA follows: TGTGCCAGCACTGAGGACAGGGGCACCCTTGGGGCCCAGTACTTC. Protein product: CASTEDRGTLGAQYF.

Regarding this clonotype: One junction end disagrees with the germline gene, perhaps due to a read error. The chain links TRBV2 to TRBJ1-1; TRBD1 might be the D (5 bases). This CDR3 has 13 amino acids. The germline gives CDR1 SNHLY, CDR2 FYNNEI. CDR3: CASSLDTNIEAFF. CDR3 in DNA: TGTGCCAGCAGTCTGGACACGAACATTGAAGCTTTCTTT.

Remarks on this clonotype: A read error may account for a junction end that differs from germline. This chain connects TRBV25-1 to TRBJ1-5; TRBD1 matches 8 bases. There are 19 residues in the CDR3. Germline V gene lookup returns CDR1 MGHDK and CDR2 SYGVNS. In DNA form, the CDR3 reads TGTGCCTGCAGTGCTATGAGTGGGACAGGCGCCTATAGCAATCAGCCCCAGCATTTT. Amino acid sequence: CACSAMSGTGAYSNQPQHF.

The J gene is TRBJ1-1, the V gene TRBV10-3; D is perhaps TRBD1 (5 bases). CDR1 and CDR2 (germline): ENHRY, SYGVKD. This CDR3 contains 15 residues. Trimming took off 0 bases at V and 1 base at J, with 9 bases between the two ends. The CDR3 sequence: CAISESAQGNTEAFF. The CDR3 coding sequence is TGTGCCATCAGTGAGTCAGCGCAGGGGAACACTGAAGCTTTCTTT.

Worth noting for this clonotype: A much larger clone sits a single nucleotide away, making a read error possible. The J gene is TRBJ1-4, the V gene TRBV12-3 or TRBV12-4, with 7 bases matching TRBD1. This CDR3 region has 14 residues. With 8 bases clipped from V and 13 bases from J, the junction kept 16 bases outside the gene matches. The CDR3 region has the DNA TGTGCCAGCTCTCCAGGGAGGGGGCGTAATTTACTGTTTTTT. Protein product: CASSPGRGRNLLFF.

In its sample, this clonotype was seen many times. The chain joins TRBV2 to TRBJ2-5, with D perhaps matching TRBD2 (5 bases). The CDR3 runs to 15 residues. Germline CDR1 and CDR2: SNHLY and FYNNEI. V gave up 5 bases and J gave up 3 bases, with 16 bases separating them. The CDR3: CASSPLGEGEETQYF. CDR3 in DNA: TGTGCCAGCAGTCCATTGGGTGAGGGAGAAGAGACCCAGTACTTC.

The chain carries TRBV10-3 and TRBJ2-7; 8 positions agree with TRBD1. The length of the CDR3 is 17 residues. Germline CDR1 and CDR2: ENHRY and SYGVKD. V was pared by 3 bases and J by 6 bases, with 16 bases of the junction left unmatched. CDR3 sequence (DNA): TGTGCCATCAGTGATGAAGACAGCTTTCTACAGGGGGGCGAGCAGTACTTC. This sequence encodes CAISDEDSFLQGGEQYF.

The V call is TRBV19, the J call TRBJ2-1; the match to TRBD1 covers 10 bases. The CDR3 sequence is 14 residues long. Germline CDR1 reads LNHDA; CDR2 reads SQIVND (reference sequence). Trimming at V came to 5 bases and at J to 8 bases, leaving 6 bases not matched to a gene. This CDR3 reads CASSSDRGRDEQFF. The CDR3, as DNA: TGTGCCAGTAGTTCCGACAGGGGGCGGGATGAGCAGTTCTTC. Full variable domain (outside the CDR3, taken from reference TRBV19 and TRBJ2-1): DGGITQSPKYLFRKEGQNVTLSCEQNLNHDAMYWYRQDPGQGLRLIYYSQIVNDFQKGDIAEGYSVSREKKESFPLTVTSAQKNPTAFYLCASSSDRGRDEQFFGPGTRLTVL.

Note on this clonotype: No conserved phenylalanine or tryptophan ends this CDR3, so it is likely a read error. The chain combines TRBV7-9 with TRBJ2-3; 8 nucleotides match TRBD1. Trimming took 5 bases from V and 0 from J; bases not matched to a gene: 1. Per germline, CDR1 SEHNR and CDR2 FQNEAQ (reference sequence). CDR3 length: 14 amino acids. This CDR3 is CASSNRGSTDTQYV. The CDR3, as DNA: TGTGCCAGCAGCAACAGGGGGAGCACAGATACGCAGTATGTT.

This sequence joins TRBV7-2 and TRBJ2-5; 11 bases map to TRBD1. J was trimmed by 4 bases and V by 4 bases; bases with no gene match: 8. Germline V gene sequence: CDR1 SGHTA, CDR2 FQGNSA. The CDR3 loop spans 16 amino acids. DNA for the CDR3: TGTGCCAGCAGCTATCTCGGGACAGGGGGATCAGAGACCCAGTACTTC. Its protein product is CASSYLGTGGSETQYF.

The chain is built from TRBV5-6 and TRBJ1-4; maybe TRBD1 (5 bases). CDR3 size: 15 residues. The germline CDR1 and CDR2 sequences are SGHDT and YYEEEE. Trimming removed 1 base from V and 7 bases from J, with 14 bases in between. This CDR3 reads CASSLLGALTEKLFF. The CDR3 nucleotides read TGTGCCAGCAGCTTGTTAGGGGCCTTGACTGAAAAACTGTTTTTT.

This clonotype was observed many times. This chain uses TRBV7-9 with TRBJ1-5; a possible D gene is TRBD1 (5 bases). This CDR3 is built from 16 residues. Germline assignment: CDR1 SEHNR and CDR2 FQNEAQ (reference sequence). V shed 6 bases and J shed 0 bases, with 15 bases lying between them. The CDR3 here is CASSHRGGGSNQPQHF. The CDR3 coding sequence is TGTGCCAGCAGTCATCGTGGTGGGGGTAGCAATCAGCCCCAGCATTTT.

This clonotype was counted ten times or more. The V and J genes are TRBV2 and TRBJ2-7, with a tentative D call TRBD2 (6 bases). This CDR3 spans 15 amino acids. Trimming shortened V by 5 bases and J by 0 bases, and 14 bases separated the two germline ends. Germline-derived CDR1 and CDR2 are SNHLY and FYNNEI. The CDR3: CASSTRDSSSYEQYF. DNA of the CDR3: TGTGCCAGCAGTACGCGGGATTCCAGCTCCTACGAGCAGTACTTC.

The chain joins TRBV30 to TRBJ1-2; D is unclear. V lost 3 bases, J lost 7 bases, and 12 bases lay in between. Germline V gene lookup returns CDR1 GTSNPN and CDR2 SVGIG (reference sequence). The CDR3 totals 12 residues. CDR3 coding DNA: TGTGCCTGGAGCCTCGGAACTCGTGGCTACACCTTC. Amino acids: CAWSLGTRGYTF.

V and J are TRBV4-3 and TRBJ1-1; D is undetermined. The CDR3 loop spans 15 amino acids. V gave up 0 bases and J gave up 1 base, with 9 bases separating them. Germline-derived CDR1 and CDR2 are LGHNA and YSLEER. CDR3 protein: CASSQDRLTNTEAFF. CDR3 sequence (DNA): TGCGCCAGCAGCCAAGATAGACTGACGAACACTGAAGCTTTCTTT.

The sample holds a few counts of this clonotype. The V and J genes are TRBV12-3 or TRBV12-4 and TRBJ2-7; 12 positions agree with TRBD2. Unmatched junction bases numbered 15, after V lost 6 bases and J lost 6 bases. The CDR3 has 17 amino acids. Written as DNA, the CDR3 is TGTGCCAGCAGCACCCCCAGGGCTAGCGGGAGGGTGGGCGAGCAGTACTTC. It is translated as CASSTPRASGRVGEQYF.

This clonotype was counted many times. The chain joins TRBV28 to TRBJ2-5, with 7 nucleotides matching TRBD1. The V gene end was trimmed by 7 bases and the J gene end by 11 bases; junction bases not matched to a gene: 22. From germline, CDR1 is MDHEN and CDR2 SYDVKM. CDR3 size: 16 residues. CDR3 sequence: CASIPRSRGTVRRQYF. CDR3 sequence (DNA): TGTGCCAGCATCCCCAGGAGCAGGGGGACGGTTCGACGGCAGTACTTC. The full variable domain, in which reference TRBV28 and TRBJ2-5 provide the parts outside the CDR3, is DVKVTQSSRYLVKRTGEKVFLECVQDMDHENMFWYRQDPGLGLRLIYFSYDVKMKEKGDIPEGYSVSREKKERFSLILESASTNQTSMYLCASIPRSRGTVRRQYFGPGTRLLVL.

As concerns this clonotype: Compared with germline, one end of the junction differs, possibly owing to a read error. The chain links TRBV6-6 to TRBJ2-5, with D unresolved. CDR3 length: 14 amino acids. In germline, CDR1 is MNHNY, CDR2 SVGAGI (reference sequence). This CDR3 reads CAISTPALKETQYF. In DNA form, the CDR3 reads TGTGCCATCAGTACTCCGGCCCTAAAAGAGACCCAGTACTTC.

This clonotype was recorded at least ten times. In nucleotides, the CDR3 is TGCGCCGCGATGGGGAGGGCGAACACTGAAGCTTTCTTT. The encoded protein is CAAMGRANTEAFF. V usage is TRBV10-2 and J usage is TRBJ1-1, with D uncertain. Trimming removed 11 bases from V and 1 base from J, with 14 bases in between. The CDR3 consists of 13 residues. Germline CDR1 reads WSHSY; CDR2 reads SAAADI.

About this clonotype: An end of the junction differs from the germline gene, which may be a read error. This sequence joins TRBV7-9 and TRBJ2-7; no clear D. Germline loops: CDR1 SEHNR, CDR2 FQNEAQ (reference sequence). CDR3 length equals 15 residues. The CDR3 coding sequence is TGTGTCAGCAGCTTGGGTTTGGGTGACTTATACGAGCAGTACTTC. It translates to CVSSLGLGDLYEQYF.

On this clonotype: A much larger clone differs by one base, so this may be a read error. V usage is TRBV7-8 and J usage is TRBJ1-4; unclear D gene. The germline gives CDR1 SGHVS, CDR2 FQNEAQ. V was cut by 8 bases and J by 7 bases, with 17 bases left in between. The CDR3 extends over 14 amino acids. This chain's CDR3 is CASGVARRSEKLFF. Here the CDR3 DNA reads TGTGCCAGCGGGGTCGCGCGGAGGAGTGAAAAACTGTTTTTT.

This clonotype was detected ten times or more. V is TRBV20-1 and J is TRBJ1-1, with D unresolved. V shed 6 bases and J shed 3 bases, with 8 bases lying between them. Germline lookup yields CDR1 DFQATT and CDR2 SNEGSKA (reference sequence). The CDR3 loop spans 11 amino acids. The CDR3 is CSARIDTEAFF. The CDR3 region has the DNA TGCAGTGCCAGAATAGACACTGAAGCTTTCTTT.

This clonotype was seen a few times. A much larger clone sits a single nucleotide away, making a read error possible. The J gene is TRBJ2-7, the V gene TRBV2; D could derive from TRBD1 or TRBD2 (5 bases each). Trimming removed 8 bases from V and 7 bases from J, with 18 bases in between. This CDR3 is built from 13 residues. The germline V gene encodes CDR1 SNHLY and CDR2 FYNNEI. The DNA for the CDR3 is TGTGCCAGCTTGGAGGCAGGGATCGGGGAGCAGTACTTC. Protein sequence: CASLEAGIGEQYF.